This TCR beta chain was retrieved from a study of identical twins (dated by TCRdb to the mid-2010s). Context from the whole study: The study deep-sequenced TCR alpha and beta repertoires from monozygotic twins, unrelated adults of various ages and cord blood to test whether fetal clonotypes persist. To rule out contamination, replicate twin experiments were performed at different times with different library preparation protocols.

This clonotype was seen a few times. The target of this receptor is not known. The sample holds no much larger clone one base away, and base qualities are not on file. CDR3 length: 20 amino acids, cysteine to phenylalanine. Here the CDR3 DNA is all that survives: 60 bases in frame from base 1. CDR1 and CDR2 were assigned from the germline V gene as ENHRY and SYGVKD. V has 0 bases trimmed and J has 5 bases trimmed; junction bases matching no gene number 16. The method was 5' RACE. The data were produced on an Illumina HiSeq 2000. A universal primer binding site was added through template switching, and the final cDNA carried a unique molecular identifier so that TCR cDNA molecules could be counted accurately. Specific primers in the conserved constant-segment region were used to synthesize first-strand cDNA for TCR alpha and beta chains. To control for contamination, every cDNA library was double barcoded, receiving both a SMART-Mk sample barcode and Illumina barcodes. TruSeq adapter sequences, together with Illumina sample barcodes, were added in two successive PCR steps. TCR alpha and beta cDNA libraries were sequenced on the Illumina HiSeq platform with custom primers. In the authors' own workflow: Unique molecular identifiers were extracted from raw reads with MiGEC, and CDR3 positions were determined with MiXCR. For each individual, recombination models were inferred using an EM algorithm with the repgenHMM and IGoR tools. Shared clonotype analysis was performed with the tcR package in R, normalizing sharing by the product of cloneset sizes. To study raw recombination without the effects of thymic and clonal selection, out-of-frame nonproductive sequences were analyzed. Starting from the raw public reads, TCRdb applied fastp trimming at Q25, assembled clones with MiXCR and retained in-frame beta chains. Rows with one shared CDR3 protein collapse into an entry with the most common genes and DNA. For this entry, the V and J calls and clone size follow TCRdb and not the study's own pipeline. The sample has about 280,000 distinct CDR3 sequences on record, 8% to 9% of them singletons. Together, the top ten hold 2.1% of the sample.

Beyond this particular receptor, the publication reports: Compared with coincidental sharing between unrelated individuals, out-of-frame TCR alpha sequences shared between twins showed an excess of sequences with low generation probability. In monozygotic twins, recombination models systematically underestimated out-of-frame TCR alpha sharing, but the models matched the sharing seen between unrelated individuals. Invariant T cells such as MAIT and iNKT could partly confound zero-insertion analyses, although diverse VJ usage argued against such confounding for most clonotypes. Because the same donors could not be followed over many years, the conclusions depended on cross-sectional statistical analysis. Abundant cord blood beta clonotypes carried fewer insertions; young adult naive repertoires showed a weaker similar trend, while memory repertoires showed none. A weaker excess of twin sharing was found in beta out-of-frame sequences because the signal-to-noise ratio was lowered by fewer shared sequences.

Only healthy Caucasian donors were included. The twin cohort comprised three pairs of female monozygotic twins, all aged about 18 to 29 years. Using Miltenyi CD45RO+ enrichment and human naive T-cell isolation kits, memory (CD45RO+) and naive T cells were isolated from PBMC. These same records also appear under a second study, on yellow fever vaccine responses in identical twins. The other study reports the following: According to the authors, the vaccine-induced T cell response in identical twins seemed to be partly convergent and partly specific to each individual. In the study, vaccine-responding T cell clones were precisely tracked in identical twins.

The sequence joins TRBV10-3 to TRBJ1-5; TRBD1 lines up with 10 middle nucleotides. The TCR sequence derives from a woman under 30 in good health. Specimen: memory (CD45RO+) T cells sorted from blood. The cell subset or site tag for this specimen amounts to: CD45RO+ enriched T cells. The DNA sequence follows: TGTGCCATCAGTGAGTCGCCGGGGACCCCCGGGACAGGGGCCGATCAGCCCCAGCATTTT. Its protein product is CAISESPGTPGTGADQPQHF.